This record covers a single T cell receptor (beta chain). This CDR3 comprises 14 residues. Between the trimmed V and J ends, which lost 5 bases and 2 bases, there was a span of 13 bases. Germline CDR1 reads LNHDA; CDR2 reads SQIVND (reference sequence). The protocol was immunoSEQ multiplex PCR, while the TCRdb copy is restricted to in-frame clones and leaves out a portion. Of about 74,000 clones in the sample, more than 85% were seen once. This sample was taken from a study of T cell responses to AZD1222 COVID-19 vaccine. The specimen was peripheral blood, collected 28 days after the second AZD1222 dose. This chain links TRBV19 with TRBJ2-7; D is possibly TRBD2 (5 bases). The TCR sequence derives from an adult who received the AZD1222 COVID-19 vaccine. This CDR3 is CASSLGRGAYEQYF. The CDR3 DNA sequence: TGTGCCAGTAGTTTAGGCCGGGGAGCCTACGAGCAGTACTTC.